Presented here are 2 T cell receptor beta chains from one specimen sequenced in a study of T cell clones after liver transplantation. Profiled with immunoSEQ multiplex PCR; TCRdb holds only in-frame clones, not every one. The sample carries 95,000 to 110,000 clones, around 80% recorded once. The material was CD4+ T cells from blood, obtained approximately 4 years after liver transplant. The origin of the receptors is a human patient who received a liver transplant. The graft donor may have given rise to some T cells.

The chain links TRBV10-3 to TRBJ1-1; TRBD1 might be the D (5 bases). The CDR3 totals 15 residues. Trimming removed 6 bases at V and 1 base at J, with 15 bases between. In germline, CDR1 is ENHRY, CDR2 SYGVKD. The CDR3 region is CAISLKDTGNTEAFF. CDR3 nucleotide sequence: TGTGCCATCAGCCTCAAGGACACAGGGAACACTGAAGCTTTCTTT.

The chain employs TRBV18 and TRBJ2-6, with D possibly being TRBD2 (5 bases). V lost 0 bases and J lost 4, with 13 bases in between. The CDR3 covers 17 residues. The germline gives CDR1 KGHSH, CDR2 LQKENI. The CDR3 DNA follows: TGTGCCAGCTCACCACCGGCAGGAGGCGGAGGGGCCAACGTCCTGACTTTC. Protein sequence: CASSPPAGGGGANVLTF.